This T cell receptor beta chain was identified in a study of B cell selection in AIRE deficiency. Germline V gene sequence: CDR1 SEHNR, CDR2 FQNEAQ (reference sequence). V was pared by 0 bases and J by 2 bases, with 11 bases between. The CDR3 covers 16 residues. Findings and caveats of the study: Patient Tconv and Treg cells showed healthy-like TCRBV usage, CDR3 length, diversity. Shared Treg sequences were biased toward short CDR3s with few non-templated nucleotide insertions. Only around a tenth of roughly 3,700 shared Treg sequences were patient-specific; about 33% healthy-specific. Patient Tconv cells held about 31% of Treg sequences shared by healthy donors.

CD4+CD127+ cells were sorted as the conventional CD4 T cells. A remark on this clone: Its antigen is not identified.

Libraries were prepared by immunoSEQ multiplex PCR; TCRdb keeps only in-frame clonotypes and omits some of them. The sample lists tens of thousands of clones; 95% to 98% were seen once. The sequence derives from a human donor with AIRE deficiency. J is TRBJ2-1 and V is TRBV7-9, with D perhaps TRBD2 (5 bases). Sequencing was done on a sample of conventional CD4+ T cells sorted from PBMCs. The CDR3 nucleotides read TGTGCCAGCAGCTTAGCTTCGGGGTCCCCCTACAATGAGCAGTTCTTC. Protein sequence: CASSLASGSPYNEQFF.